This T cell receptor beta chain was retrieved from a study of T cells in Graves' hyperthyroidism and ophthalmopathy. This clonotype was picked up a small number of times. Its antigen is as yet unknown. A patient was excluded if there was uncontrolled infection, other autoimmune disease, pregnancy or lactation. For the diagnoses, clinical symptoms, serum thyroxine and TRAb, thyroid ultrasound and orbital computed tomography were used. The germline V gene has CDR1 SQVTM and CDR2 ANQGSEA. Trimming pared 6 bases from V and 2 bases from J, leaving 8 bases between. CDR3 length: 11 residues. The study's findings and limits: Most expanded thyroid clonotypes above 0.001 recurred in blood.

Amplification yielded TCR beta CDR3 regions, with RNA transcripts as the source. The HTBI set primed first-round TCR CDR3 RT-PCR. Using its own MiXCR run on the multiplex PCR reads, TCRdb lists one record per CDR3 protein. The sample gives 45,000 to 55,000 distinct CDR3 sequences, roughly 50% of which show up once; roughly a third is in the top ten. The chain couples TRBV29-1 to TRBJ2-7; TRBD2 is a possible D gene (5 bases). This clonotype was sampled from a man aged 18 to 30 with Graves' hyperthyroidism. The specimen sequenced was peripheral blood or thyroid tissue (not recorded which). The CDR3 DNA reads as TGCAGCGTACTAGTTACCTACGAGCAGTACTTC. The encoded protein is CSVLVTYEQYF.